These T cell receptor beta chains were read from a single sample in a study of T cell clusters in autoimmune cytopenias. For each CDR3 protein, TCRdb gives one entry from its re-call of the multiplex PCR reads, without DNA. The listing records approximately 6,400 distinct CDR3 sequences. The sequenced sample was peripheral blood. These receptors originate from a human donor with an autoimmune cytopenia or autoimmune hepatitis (not recorded which). CDR3s include the opening cysteine and the closing phenylalanine or tryptophan. The size of a clone is reported for some rows only, either as once, few or many, or as a class for expanded clones.

size: medium-sized
V: TRBV29-1
J: TRBJ2-7
CDR3: CSVGTGSYEQYF

size: medium-sized
V: TRBV15
J: TRBJ2-1
CDR3: CATSRDLGNNEQFF

size: .
V: TRBV10-3
J: TRBJ1-2
CDR3: CAISRGQEDGYTF

size: .
V: TRBV27
J: TRBJ1-2
CDR3: CASSSQGARGYTF

size: medium-sized
V: TRBV6-5
J: TRBJ2-1
CDR3: CASSYDSLEQFF

size: .
V: TRBV6-1
J: TRBJ2-3
CDR3: CASSGSGGDTDTQYF

size: medium-sized
V: TRBV19
J: TRBJ2-3
CDR3: CASSPRRATDTQYF

size: medium-sized
V: TRBV19
J: TRBJ2-6
CDR3: CASSIIGQGAIGAGANVLTF

size: medium-sized
V: TRBV6-5
J: TRBJ2-3
CDR3: CASSYSGVTDTQYF

size: .
V: TRBV5-4
J: TRBJ2-7
CDR3: CASSYASGSPYEQYF

size: .
V: TRBV7-6
J: TRBJ2-3
CDR3: CASSFLAGGLGDTQYF

size: medium-sized
V: TRBV27
J: TRBJ2-1
CDR3: CASSFESGGPVGEQFF

size: .
V: TRBV28
J: TRBJ2-1
CDR3: CASSPLNNEQFF

size: .
V: TRBV5-1
J: TRBJ1-2
CDR3: CASSAEGGGGGYTF

size: .
V: TRBV18
J: TRBJ1-1
CDR3: CASSRLERTEAFF

size: .
V: TRBV27
J: TRBJ2-1
CDR3: CATGGVGEQFF

size: medium-sized
V: TRBV27
J: TRBJ2-2
CDR3: CASSFWVRGELFF

size: .
V: TRBV6-2/TRBV6-3
J: TRBJ1-5
CDR3: CASSPGTGAYYSNQPQHF

size: medium-sized
V: TRBV12-3/TRBV12-4
J: TRBJ2-1
CDR3: CASSDRSAGGQNEQFF

size: medium-sized
V: TRBV5-5
J: TRBJ1-6
CDR3: CASSFNQGQGSSPLHF

size: .
V: TRBV20-1
J: TRBJ2-1
CDR3: CSALLAGGWDEQFF

size: .
V: TRBV20-1
J: TRBJ2-7
CDR3: CTAAGDSYEQYF

size: medium-sized
V: TRBV19
J: TRBJ1-4
CDR3: CASSATDATNEKLFF

size: .
V: TRBV6-5
J: TRBJ2-7
CDR3: CASTEGGGEQYF

size: .
V: TRBV7-9
J: TRBJ2-1
CDR3: CASSLGYPGMGNNEQFF

size: medium-sized
V: TRBV30
J: TRBJ2-7
CDR3: CAWSVRWGSGAGSNEQYF

size: .
V: TRBV13
J: TRBJ2-3
CDR3: CASRRQGSTDTQYF

size: .
V: TRBV6-5
J: TRBJ1-2
CDR3: CASSTRGDLGQLYGYTF

size: .
V: TRBV20-1
J: TRBJ1-2
CDR3: CSALTSGSHNYGYTF

size: medium-sized
V: TRBV6-1
J: TRBJ1-2
CDR3: CASSYGPTIDGYTF

size: .
V: TRBV7-9
J: TRBJ1-2
CDR3: CASLFLGLDGNYGYTF

size: .
V: TRBV18
J: TRBJ1-4
CDR3: CASSPSIQSNEKLFF

size: .
V: TRBV4-3
J: TRBJ1-4
CDR3: CASSQEKWARNEKLFF

size: .
V: TRBV5-1
J: TRBJ2-1
CDR3: CASSLEPLLPLVYNEQFF

size: medium-sized
V: TRBV30
J: TRBJ2-1
CDR3: CAWSVIGEGYNEQFF

size: .
V: TRBV6-1
J: TRBJ2-3
CDR3: CASSGLAGGTDTQYF

size: medium-sized
V: TRBV12-3/TRBV12-4
J: TRBJ2-7
CDR3: CASSPTGKRREQYF

size: medium-sized
V: TRBV27
J: TRBJ2-4
CDR3: CASSGGRASRNIQYF

size: .
V: TRBV20-1
J: TRBJ2-5
CDR3: CSATTGGHGETQYF

size: .
V: TRBV5-4
J: TRBJ2-2
CDR3: CASSPGTASTGELFF

size: .
V: TRBV12-3/TRBV12-4
J: TRBJ1-5
CDR3: CASSLGGWGREPQHF